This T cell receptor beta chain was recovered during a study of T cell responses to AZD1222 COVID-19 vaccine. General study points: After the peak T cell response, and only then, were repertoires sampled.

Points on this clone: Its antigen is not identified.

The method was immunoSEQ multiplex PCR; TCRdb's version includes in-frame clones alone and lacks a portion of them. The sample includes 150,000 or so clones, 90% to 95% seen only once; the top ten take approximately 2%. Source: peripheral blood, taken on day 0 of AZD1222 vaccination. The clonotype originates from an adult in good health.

The CDR3 DNA follows: TGTGCCAGCAGCAGGGGACAGGGTTTAGAAAAACTGTTTTTT. Protein: CASSRGQGLEKLFF. The gene calls are TRBV5-8 and TRBJ1-4; 9 nucleotides agree with TRBD1. V was pared by 4 bases and J by 8 bases, with 6 bases of the junction left unmatched. Germline V CDR1 and CDR2: SGHTS, YDEGEE. The CDR3 spans 14 residues.